The text below deals with one TCR beta chain. Its antigen remains unidentified. The sample originates from a study of cytomegalovirus exposure and HLA in healthy donors. Study-wide results and caveats: Most of the TCR beta V segments (in an earlier analysis) were productive either about 87% or about 30% of the time. A later analysis reported that several of the most significant clusters appeared to be linked to common viral pathogens, among them Epstein-Barr virus.

Germline CDR1 SNHLY, CDR2 FYNNEI. V lost 7 bases to trimming and J lost 1 base, with 7 bases between them. The CDR3 runs 12 residues. PCR amplification relied on 60 Vbeta primers (plus 13 Jbeta primers). As handled by the study authors: Some 9.9 million of about 80 million unique TCR beta chains were shared, per a later count. Measured with immunoSEQ multiplex PCR; TCRdb has only the in-frame clones, and not every one. The V and J calls and clone size were taken over from that table, and D and trimming were inferred from the DNA. The table includes 250,000 to 350,000 clones, roughly 80% detected once.

The sequence was collected from a girl aged 2-10 years in good health and CMV-seronegative. The chain recombines TRBV2 with TRBJ1-1; the D gene is possibly TRBD1 (5 bases). The sample taken for sequencing was PBMCs. DNA for the CDR3: TGTGCCAGCACGCAGGGGAACACTGAAGCTTTCTTT. Translation: CASTQGNTEAFF.